This TCR beta chain was sequenced in a study of PD-1 blockade in classical Hodgkin lymphoma. Study-level points and caveats: A significant rise in TCR diversity by C4D1 was seen for CD4+ but not CD8+ cells. Healthy donors were reported to have higher baseline TCR diversity than newly diagnosed patients. Baseline diversity in complete responders resembled that of newly diagnosed patients.

A word on this clone: No antigen is known for it.

Method: immunoSEQ multiplex PCR; TCRdb's copy keeps in-frame clones and lacks some. The sample includes 110,000 or so clones, about nine tenths seen only once; the top ten take 15% to 20%. This CDR3 is built from 18 residues. Unmatched junction bases numbered 17, after V lost 5 bases and J lost 6 bases. Germline CDR1 SGHAT, CDR2 FQNNGV. Autologous stem cell transplantation was followed by relapse in every patient, and brentuximab vedotin exposure varied. Best responses were complete response, partial response or progressive disease. The rearrangement links TRBV11-2 to TRBJ2-1; TRBD2 aligns across 9 bases. This clonotype was sampled from a human donor with classical Hodgkin lymphoma. The material was peripheral blood mononuclear cells (PBMCs), obtained before the second cycle of nivolumab. The CDR3 sequence is CASSLPGASGTTSNEQFF. For the CDR3, the DNA is TGTGCCAGCAGCCTACCAGGGGCTAGCGGGACCACAAGCAATGAGCAGTTCTTC.